The 2 T cell receptor beta chains in this list originate from one sample, sequenced in a study of cytotoxic CD8 clonotypes in ibrutinib-treated CLL. Libraries were prepared by immunoSEQ multiplex PCR; TCRdb keeps only in-frame clonotypes and omits some of them. The table shows under 30,000 clones, with 57% occurring only once. This material consisted of PBMCs, taken before ibrutinib treatment. The receptors here all came from a human donor with chronic lymphocytic leukemia.

This clone was detected a few times. The J gene is TRBJ2-1, the V gene TRBV25-1; D possibly corresponds to TRBD2 (7 bases). Trimming took off 6 bases at V and 2 bases at J, with 17 bases between the two ends. The length of the CDR3 is 16 residues. From germline, CDR1 is MGHDK and CDR2 SYGVNS. CDR3 sequence reads: CASSDGGGWTYNEQFF. CDR3 DNA: TGTGCCAGCAGCGATGGGGGGGGCTGGACCTACAATGAGCAGTTCTTC.

The chain recombines TRBV5-6 with TRBJ2-7; D not resolved. V was shortened by 0 bases and J by 4 bases, with 11 bases between the two germline ends. The CDR3 is made up of 14 amino acids. CDR1 SGHDT and CDR2 YYEEEE come from the germline V gene. CDR3 amino acids: CASSLGGLLYEQYF. CDR3 in DNA: TGTGCCAGCAGCTTGGGTGGCCTTCTATACGAGCAGTACTTC.